Listed below are T cell receptor beta chains from one sample, sequenced in a study of OX40 agonist ivuxolimab in advanced cancers. Produced via immunoSEQ multiplex PCR; TCRdb's table is partial and in-frame only. The sample lists more than 55,000 clones, roughly nine tenths occurring once. The material was CD4+ or CD8+ T cells sorted from blood, obtained in a trial of the OX40 agonist ivuxolimab. The receptors come from an adult with an advanced solid tumor such as melanoma, head and neck, liver or kidney cancer. The conserved cysteine and the conserved F or W are not part of the CDR3 here.

j_call: TRBJ1-4
v_call: TRBV5-8
cdr3_aa: ASSPTGVREKLF

j_call: TRBJ2-5
v_call: TRBV5-4
cdr3_aa: ASSFRGTQETQY

j_call: TRBJ2-3
v_call: TRBV12-5
cdr3_aa: ASGLVETARTDTQY

j_call: TRBJ1-1
v_call: TRBV10-3
cdr3_aa: AISDPGQDKTEAF

j_call: TRBJ2-3
v_call: TRBV11-2
cdr3_aa: ASSLFRGQRTDTQY

j_call: TRBJ2-7
v_call: TRBV15
cdr3_aa: ATGRVPGTQSYEQY

j_call: TRBJ1-2
v_call: TRBV29-1
cdr3_aa: SVERGEGYT

j_call: TRBJ1-5
v_call: TRBV2
cdr3_aa: ASSRLNSNQPQH

j_call: TRBJ2-2
v_call: TRBV9
cdr3_aa: ASSVQGTGAGELF

j_call: TRBJ1-5
v_call: TRBV5-1
cdr3_aa: ASSLGSGEQPQH

j_call: TRBJ2-5
v_call: TRBV5-1
cdr3_aa: ASSSSGGNQETQY

j_call: TRBJ2-1
v_call: TRBV2
cdr3_aa: ASTPTRAGTYNEQF

j_call: TRBJ1-2
v_call: TRBV5-1
cdr3_aa: ASSTGQVGYGYT

j_call: TRBJ1-4
v_call: TRBV5-1
cdr3_aa: ASSYTLSTNEKLF

j_call: TRBJ1-2
v_call: TRBV18
cdr3_aa: ASSPPSTSNYGYT

j_call: TRBJ2-3
v_call: TRBV30
cdr3_aa: AWSLHSSGSPDTQY

j_call: TRBJ2-3
v_call: TRBV7-9
cdr3_aa: ASSLGLADLDTQY

j_call: TRBJ2-1
v_call: TRBV6-6
cdr3_aa: ASSQLAGVINEQF